These 26 T cell receptor beta chains were all obtained from the same sample, sequenced in a study of blood T cell repertoires in COVID-19. Generated by immunoSEQ multiplex PCR, the TCRdb table keeps only in-frame clones and is missing some. The sample shows fewer than 250,000 clones, approximately 85% of them seen only once. Specimen: peripheral blood. Every receptor here comes from a woman in her seventies with acute or convalescent COVID-19.

The CDR3 DNA is TGCGCCAGCAGCTGGGGTAGCGGGGGCAACACCGGGGAGCTGTTTTTT. It translates to CASSWGSGGNTGELFF. The chain has TRBV5-1 and TRBJ2-2, with 9 bases fitting TRBD2. V was pared by 3 bases and J by 2 bases, with 5 bases of the junction left unmatched. CDR3 length equals 16 residues. The germline V gene has CDR1 SGHRS and CDR2 YFSETQ.

The chain links TRBV2 to TRBJ2-7; 9 bases fit TRBD2. The CDR3 sequence is 12 residues long. Germline V gene sequence: CDR1 SNHLY, CDR2 FYNNEI. CDR3 in DNA: TGTGCTAGCGGGAGACTTTCGTACGAGCAGTACTTC. Its translation is CASGRLSYEQYF. Complete variable domain (other parts from reference TRBV2 and TRBJ2-7): EPEVTQTPSHQVTQMGQEVILRCVPISNHLYFYWYRQILGQKVEFLVSFYNNEISEKSEIFDDQFSVERPDGSNFTLKIRSTKLEDSAMYFCASGRLSYEQYFGPGTRLTVT.

The CDR3 region is CASSEDISTDTQYF. Written as DNA, the CDR3 is TGTGCCAGCAGTGAGGACATATCCACAGATACGCAGTATTTT. The gene calls are TRBV6-2 or TRBV6-3 and TRBJ2-3; possible D gene TRBD1, 5 bases. Between the trimmed V and J ends, which lost 5 bases and 2 bases, there was a span of 11 bases. The CDR3 has 14 residues. Per the germline V gene, CDR1 is MNHEY and CDR2 is SVGEGT.

The V call is TRBV4-2, the J call TRBJ2-5, with D perhaps matching TRBD1 (5 bases). Germline CDR1 reads LGHNA; CDR2 reads YNFKEQ. This CDR3 contains 16 residues. Trimming took 0 bases from V and 7 from J, leaving 18 bases between them. CDR3 region: CASSQDPPEGVGTQYF. CDR3 nucleotides: TGTGCCAGCAGCCAAGACCCCCCGGAAGGGGTGGGGACCCAGTACTTC.

V is TRBV6-5 and J is TRBJ1-6, with a tentative D call TRBD1 (5 bases). The V and J ends lost 9 bases and 9 bases respectively, with 15 bases between them. In germline, CDR1 is MNHEY, CDR2 SVGAGI. The CDR3 has 13 residues. CDR3: CASLRALGSPLHF. DNA for the CDR3: TGTGCCAGTCTCAGGGCTTTGGGTTCACCCCTCCACTTT.

This clone was observed a single time. This sequence joins TRBV2 and TRBJ1-2, with D possibly being TRBD1 (5 bases). Germline CDR1 SNHLY, CDR2 FYNNEI. The CDR3 consists of 15 residues. V lost 6 bases, J lost 7 bases, and 21 bases lay in between. The CDR3 coding sequence is TGTGCCAGCAGCTTAGACAGCTTCGGCGGTAGTGGCTACACCTTC. It translates to CASSLDSFGGSGYTF.

There are a few counts of this clone. The J gene is TRBJ1-2, the V gene TRBV15; no clear D. This CDR3 region has 14 residues. Deletions cut 0 bases from V and 4 bases from J, with 9 bases between. Germline CDR1 LNHNV, CDR2 YYDKDF (reference sequence). CDR3 bases: TGTGCCACCAGCAGAGATCCCGGAGGCTATGGCTACACCTTC. This translates into CATSRDPGGYGYTF.

The V call is TRBV2, the J call TRBJ2-5; 8 nucleotides match TRBD2. Germline lookup yields CDR1 SNHLY and CDR2 FYNNEI. This CDR3 spans 15 amino acids. The junction had 7 bases not matched to a gene; V was cut back by 5 bases and J by 2 bases. In nucleotides, the CDR3 is TGTGCCAGCAGTCCCCAGCGGGGGTTGCAAGAGACCCAGTACTTC. It specifies CASSPQRGLQETQYF. The full variable domain, with the rest looked up from reference TRBV2 and TRBJ2-5, is EPEVTQTPSHQVTQMGQEVILRCVPISNHLYFYWYRQILGQKVEFLVSFYNNEISEKSEIFDDQFSVERPDGSNFTLKIRSTKLEDSAMYFCASSPQRGLQETQYFGPGTRLLVL.

J is TRBJ1-3 and V is TRBV5-4, with 7 positions matching TRBD1. The germline gives CDR1 SGHNT, CDR2 YYREEE (reference sequence). The CDR3 is 14 residues long. Unmatched junction bases numbered 5, after V lost 4 bases and J lost 4 bases. CDR3 DNA: TGTGCCAGCAGCCCGGGACAGAGAGGAAACACCATATATTTT. Amino acid sequence: CASSPGQRGNTIYF.

The rearrangement links TRBV28 to TRBJ2-1; 10 bases map to TRBD1. Germline CDR1 reads MDHEN; CDR2 reads SYDVKM. V was pared by 6 bases and J by 5 bases, with 7 bases of the junction left unmatched. The CDR3 is 15 residues long. Here the CDR3 reads CASSRGGTGDNEQFF. CDR3 nucleotides: TGTGCCAGCAGCCGCGGGGGGACAGGGGACAATGAGCAGTTCTTC.

V usage is TRBV27 and J usage is TRBJ1-1; TRBD1 is a possible D gene (5 bases). The CDR3 contains 14 residues. Germline V lookup: CDR1 MNHEY, CDR2 SMNVEV (reference sequence). V lost 3 bases and J 6 bases, leaving 14 bases between the germline ends. In nucleotides, the CDR3 is TGTGCCAGCAGTTTCTCAGGGCTTAGTGCTGAAGCTTTCTTT. Its protein is CASSFSGLSAEAFF.

The gene calls are TRBV5-4 and TRBJ1-2; tentatively, D is TRBD1 (5 bases). This CDR3 contains 15 residues. V was clipped by 4 bases and J by 0 bases, with 13 bases between them. Germline CDR1 is SGHNT and CDR2 is YYREEE (reference sequence). CDR3 DNA sequence: TGTGCCAGCAGCCCCGACAGTTCCCCTAACTATGGCTACACCTTC. Residues: CASSPDSSPNYGYTF.

In DNA form, the CDR3 reads TGTGCCAGCAGGTCGGGACAGGGGATTTACAATGAGCAGTTCTTC. Translation gives CASRSGQGIYNEQFF. This chain uses TRBV2 with TRBJ2-1, with 10 positions matching TRBD1. The CDR3 consists of 15 residues. V trimming: 6 bases; J trimming: 4 bases; junction bases outside the gene matches: 6. The germline CDR1 and CDR2 sequences are SNHLY and FYNNEI.

A remark on this clone: The identical CDR3 is also encoded by other nucleotide sequences in the sample. The genes are TRBV7-9 and TRBJ1-2; 7 bases line up with TRBD1. J gave up 5 bases and V 5 bases, and 5 bases lay outside the gene matches. This CDR3 comprises 13 residues. CDR1 SEHNR and CDR2 FQNEAQ come from the germline V gene (reference sequence). The CDR3 DNA is TGTGCCAGCAGCACCGGGACAGCTTATGGCTACACCTTC. Amino acids: CASSTGTAYGYTF.

The chain is built from TRBV30 and TRBJ1-6, with D tentatively TRBD1 (5 bases). The germline V gene encodes CDR1 GTSNPN and CDR2 SVGIG (reference sequence). The CDR3 extends over 11 amino acids. The V end lost 4 bases, the J end lost 10 bases, and 8 bases lay between the germline ends. The chain's CDR3 is CAWKEGSPLHF. CDR3 nucleotides: TGTGCCTGGAAGGAGGGGTCACCCCTCCACTTT.

The rearrangement links TRBV5-1 to TRBJ1-6; TRBD1 might be the D (6 bases). The length of the CDR3 is 16 residues. The ends were cut back, 3 bases at V and 0 bases at J, with 10 bases in the middle. CDR1 SGHRS and CDR2 YFSETQ come from the germline V gene. CDR3 sequence reads: CASSSTGNSYNSPLHF. The DNA of the CDR3 is TGCGCCAGCAGCTCTACAGGGAACTCCTATAATTCACCCCTCCACTTT. The variable domain in full, with the rest retrieved from reference TRBV5-1 and TRBJ1-6, is KAGVTQTPRYLIKTRGQQVTLSCSPISGHRSVSWYQQTPGQGLQFLFEYFSETQRNKGNFPGRFSGRQFSNSRSEMNVSTLELGDSALYLCASSSTGNSYNSPLHFGNGTRLTVT.

The chain has TRBV21-1 and TRBJ2-3; TRBD1 was called by the table and not checked on the DNA. TRBV21-1 is a known pseudogene. This CDR3 spans 16 amino acids. The CDR3, as DNA: TGTGCCAGCAGCAAAGAGGGACAGCCTAGCACAGATACGCAGTATTTT. It codes for CASSKEGQPSTDTQYF.

This chain connects TRBV10-3 to TRBJ2-1, with 11 bases lining up with TRBD2. J gave up 3 bases and V 9 bases, and 13 bases lay outside the gene matches. This CDR3 has 17 residues. Per the germline V gene, CDR1 is ENHRY and CDR2 is SYGVKD. The CDR3 sequence: CAICGLAGGEDYNEQFF. The CDR3 region has the DNA TGTGCCATTTGCGGGCTAGCGGGGGGAGAAGACTACAATGAGCAGTTCTTC.

The V gene is TRBV28, the J gene TRBJ1-3; 9 bases align to TRBD1. Germline V CDR1 and CDR2: MDHEN, SYDVKM. CDR3 length equals 16 residues. V was clipped by 5 bases and J by 7 bases; unmatched bases: 12. The CDR3 here is CASSALGTGLRNTIYF. CDR3 nucleotide sequence: TGTGCCAGCAGTGCACTGGGGACAGGGTTACGGAACACCATATATTTT.

The V call is TRBV7-2, the J call TRBJ1-2; 8 nucleotides match TRBD1. CDR1 SGHTA and CDR2 FQGNSA come from the germline V gene. Trimming cost V 5 bases and J 8 bases; bases outside gene matches: 7. The CDR3 extends over 13 amino acids. The CDR3 DNA follows: TGTGCCAGCAGCCCTCAGGGGGCGAAGGGCTACACCTTC. It yields the protein CASSPQGAKGYTF.

The V gene is TRBV6-5, the J gene TRBJ2-5; tentatively, D is TRBD1 (6 bases). Trimming left V 5 bases short and J 2 bases short, with 15 bases between. This CDR3 spans 15 amino acids. Germline CDR1 is MNHEY and CDR2 is SVGAGI. The CDR3 protein is CASSLRTATQETQYF. In DNA form, the CDR3 reads TGTGCCAGCAGTCTGCGGACAGCTACACAAGAGACCCAGTACTTC.

The DNA of the CDR3 is TGTGCCAGCAGCTTAGTGGGGACAGTTTACTATGGCTACACCTTC. It translates to CASSLVGTVYYGYTF. This chain connects TRBV11-2 to TRBJ1-2; 7 bases agree with TRBD1. The CDR3 has 15 residues. J gave up 3 bases and V 1 base, and 5 bases lay outside the gene matches. Per the germline V gene, CDR1 is SGHAT and CDR2 is FQNNGV.

The V gene is TRBV29-1, the J gene TRBJ2-1; 8 bases fit TRBD1. Germline CDR1 reads SQVTM; CDR2 reads ANQGSEA. V shed 8 bases, J shed 6 bases, and the junction held 6 bases outside the gene matches. CDR3 length: 12 amino acids. The CDR3 sequence is CSTWTGLNEQFF. The CDR3 DNA reads TGCAGCACCTGGACAGGGCTCAATGAGCAGTTCTTC.

V gene TRBV4-2 combines with J gene TRBJ2-7; TRBD1 might be the D (6 bases). Trimming shortened V by 0 bases and J by 3 bases, and 12 bases separated the two germline ends. This CDR3 has 15 residues. Germline-derived CDR1 and CDR2 are LGHNA and YNFKEQ. CDR3 nucleotides: TGTGCCAGCAGCCAAGAGGTCCAGGGGCACTACGAGCAGTACTTC. Amino acid sequence: CASSQEVQGHYEQYF.

The chain employs TRBV28 and TRBJ1-1; D is uncertain. Deletions cut 5 bases from V and 1 base from J, with 2 bases between. The V gene's germline CDR1 is MDHEN and CDR2 SYDVKM. This CDR3 comprises 11 residues. This CDR3 reads CASSQNTEAFF. The DNA for the CDR3 is TGTGCCAGCAGTCAGAACACTGAAGCTTTCTTT. Full variable domain (outside the CDR3, taken from reference TRBV28 and TRBJ1-1): DVKVTQSSRYLVKRTGEKVFLECVQDMDHENMFWYRQDPGLGLRLIYFSYDVKMKEKGDIPEGYSVSREKKERFSLILESASTNQTSMYLCASSQNTEAFFGQGTRLTVV.

V and J are TRBV4-2 and TRBJ1-6, with unresolved D. V was trimmed by 1 base and J by 4 bases, leaving 8 bases between them. Germline CDR1 and CDR2: LGHNA and YNFKEQ. The CDR3 loop spans 15 amino acids. CDR3 loop: CASSQVQVYNSPLHF. The CDR3 nucleotides read TGTGCCAGCAGCCAAGTTCAGGTTTATAATTCACCCCTCCACTTT.